This TCR beta chain was captured by sequencing in a study of cytomegalovirus exposure and HLA in healthy donors (dated by TCRdb to about 2017). Study-level background: An earlier analysis of 587 of the donors reported 250 to 350 Gb of sequence data and about 100 million unique TCR beta sequences from roughly 200 million T cells. Among about 400 genotyped donors of the cohort, an average of approximately 220,000 unique TCR beta nucleotide sequences was sequenced per donor, of which 15% to 20% were non-productive. An early release that covered roughly 600 HLA-typed donors contained approximately 320 gigabases of sequencing data and 75 million to 100 million unique TCR sequences. Donor age, sex, ethnicity and CMV serostatus were collected together with the repertoire data. Genome-wide SNP genotypes for about three fifths of the roughly 670 donors were used in a later genetic analysis, which treated that subset as a discovery cohort. Rather than using new phenotypic data, the later analysis identified candidate immune exposures from TCR beta sequences and from how often those sequences occurred across donors. The T cell repertoires of under 750 subjects were profiled by immunosequencing and related to cytomegalovirus serostatus. To study patterns of TCR occurrence, a later analysis re-analyzed previously published TCR beta repertoires from 700 or so donors and added high-resolution HLA genotyping. Every repertoire in the discovery cohort had been generated on one and the same sequencing platform. Roughly five DR-DQ haplotypes were treated as single units for association and clustering because of strong linkage in the cohort. The study aimed to test whether cataloging public T cell receptors could reveal signatures of past pathogen exposure. Both class I and class II loci were covered by HLA typing, at four-digit resolution. A separate validation cohort of over 95 different subjects was used in addition to the 666-subject first cohort. An earlier analysis of 587 of the donors applied high-throughput TCR beta sequencing to assess whether each TCR beta V gene segment acted as functional or pseudogenic. To predict cytomegalovirus infection status, the study brought together high-throughput TCR immunosequencing, statistical association of individual TCRs with disease status, and machine learning. The number of typed donors differed by locus: about 620-640 for A, B, C, DRB1 and DQB1; 500 to 550 for DQA1; approximately 600 for DPA1; and around 490 for DPB1. The genetic ancestry cluster associated with self-reported Caucasian donors included 65% to 90% of the approximately 430 genotyped donors. General study outcomes and caveats: Linkage disequilibrium might explain the correlated functional status among segregating V segments, but an unknown experimental factor could not be excluded. The sequencing pipeline was judged likely to have produced a cluster of highly shared sequence variants as a technical artifact. Immune exposure information for the cohort was limited to CMV serostatus. Because counts were too low, around 18 rarely observed V segments, including chromosome 9 orphons, were left out of the earlier analysis of a few hundred of the donors. A further reported finding was that TCR beta sequences accurately predicted the HLA-A and HLA-B alleles for most subjects in the first cohort. In vitro tests confirmed that a few of the cytomegalovirus-associated TCR beta chains recognize cytomegalovirus antigens. In a later analysis, the rate of TCR association differed among HLA loci, with DRB1 alleles having the most associated TCRs and HLA-C alleles having the fewest. A later analysis found that HLA-associated TCR beta chains were more clonally expanded and had lower generation probabilities than equally common non-associated chains. Presence/absence analyses assumed roughly uniform sequencing depth across donors, an assumption that may not hold. A later analysis associated 15,000 to 20,000 TCR beta sequences with specific HLA alleles at a false discovery rate of 0.05. V-gene and J-gene trimming of TCR beta chains was associated with a missense DCLRE1C variant in a later genetic analysis, and the association was replicated in an independent cohort. Some IMGT-functional V segments, including TRBV6-2 and TRBV6-3, could not be distinguished by the 87-base-pair reads and were therefore excluded. When HLA alleles, especially DR and DQ, strongly co-occurred, TCR associations were difficult to assign to individual alleles. In a later genetic analysis, fewer N-insertions in productive TCRs were reported among donors in an Asian-associated ancestry cluster than the roughly 700-donor mean. The study gave a list of 150 to 200 TCR beta chains associated with cytomegalovirus. It was suggested by the authors that the approach could potentially be generalized to other disease states and immunological phenotypes. While some public TCRs were present in many individuals, most TCR sequences turned up only very rarely across donors. A later analysis found that most CMV-associated TCR beta chains appeared HLA-restricted, with HLA associations seemingly driven largely by CMV exposure. According to a later analysis, parvovirus B19, influenza, CMV and Epstein-Barr virus appeared linked to several top co-occurrence clusters. Because HLA typing was missing for some donors at each locus, association tests included only the typed subset. In both the original and validation cohorts, the classifier was reported to diagnose cytomegalovirus status with high specificity and sensitivity. An earlier analysis of approximately 590 of the donors showed that most TCR beta V segments appeared in productive rearrangements either about 90% or about 30% of the time, which broadly matched IMGT annotations. This cohort had only TCR beta chains sequenced, and the lack of alpha or paired-chain data limited which features could be detected.

About this clone: Its antigen remains unidentified.

The cohort consisted of more than 650 healthy bone marrow donors. At the time of sampling, all cohort members were nominally healthy, though unrecorded immune exposures were likely present. The donor was CMV seronegative and belonged to the group of over 350 seronegative cohort members. Each donor provided a peripheral blood sample, and peripheral blood mononuclear cells were used for TCR beta sequencing. The Qiagen DNeasy Blood Extraction Kit was used to extract genomic DNA from the blood cell samples. The library came from the immunoSEQ multiplex PCR assay. For the multiplex PCR, a mixture combining 60 forward primers for TCR Vbeta segments and 13 reverse primers for TCR Jbeta segments was used. The CDR3 region of rearranged TCR beta genes was amplified from genomic DNA with a multiplex PCR assay. On the Illumina HiSeq System, the amplified TCR beta libraries were sequenced as 87-base-pair reads. The source study handled its data this way. Across the 600 to 700 repertoires, a later analysis counted tens of millions of unique TCR beta chains, 8.5 million to 12 million of which were shared by at least two donors. A nearest-neighbor algorithm error-corrected the raw reads and collapsed the reads into unique sequences, merging closely related sequences to remove PCR and sequencing errors. To assign V, D and J gene segments, CDR3 sequences were aligned to IMGT reference sequences. Each retained sequence needed at least a six-nucleotide match to both a V gene segment and a J gene segment. A rearrangement was called productive if the CDR3 had no stop codons and remained in frame with V and J, and every other rearrangement was called non-productive. CDR3 was defined according to IMGT convention as the region running from the second conserved V-encoded cysteine to the conserved J-encoded phenylalanine. In an earlier analysis of roughly 580 of the donors, sequences lacking an unambiguous match to a single V gene segment were excluded. In an earlier analysis of roughly 600 of the donors, a V segment was called functional when productive rearrangements were above 56.7%, and segregating when the standard deviation between donors exceeded 5%. A statistical classification framework was built to diagnose cytomegalovirus status from the catalog of TCR beta chain sequences. In a later analysis, TCR nucleotide sequences were compared against IMGT/GENE-DB human TR gene sequences so that V and J genes could be assigned. A later analysis assigned CDR3 sequences and most-parsimonious VDJ recombination scenarios with the TCRdist pipeline. A later analysis defined each TCR beta chain by its CDR3 amino acid sequence plus V-gene family, and excluded reads lacking a unique V-gene family. As a way to deal with suspected cross-contamination and a sequencing artifact, a later analysis dropped approximately 570 nucleotide sequences that were highly shared and had low generation probability. In a later analysis, a clonal expansion index for each public chain was calculated from normalized within-repertoire ranks of inferred template counts. In a later analysis, generation probabilities were computed with a VDJ recombination model fitted to out-of-frame rearrangements, and the resulting probabilities were checked against IGoR. A later analysis scored TCR-TCR, TCR-HLA and TCR-CMV co-occurrence with hypergeometric tests, applying a repertoire-size bias correction to TCR pairs. A later analysis estimated false discovery rates by permuting HLA or CMV assignments 20 times. In a later analysis, co-occurring TCRs were grouped with DBSCAN, and TCRdist sequence similarity was added when clustering was performed within HLA-allele-positive subsets. Co-occurrence clustering excluded repertoires with fewer than 30,000 or more than 120,000 public chains, plus five with anomalous nucleotide sharing. TCRdb limited this immuneACCESS table to in-frame rearrangements with V and J called. A share of clones is missing; checked studies link under half to unresolved V genes, and the rest is unexplained. The V and J calls and clone size were taken over from that table, and D and trimming were inferred from the DNA. The record for this sample contains roughly 70,000 clones. The ten largest clones capture 2.7% of the sample.

CDR1 and CDR2 are read off the germline V gene as MNHEY and SVGAGI. The germline V end is reduced by 4 bases and the J end by 6 bases; junction bases left unmatched: 8. The CDR3, from cysteine to phenylalanine, totals 14 residues. The retained sequence is limited to the CDR3, 42 bases, with the frame set at the first base. The sequence derives from a man aged 40-49 years in good health and CMV-seronegative. The sample was PBMCs. The rearrangement joined TRBV6-5 to TRBJ2-5; the central 7 bases match TRBD2. The DNA sequence follows: TGTGCCAGCAGTTCCGGATTCGGGAGGAAGACCCAGTACTTC. This is translated as CASSSGFGRKTQYF.